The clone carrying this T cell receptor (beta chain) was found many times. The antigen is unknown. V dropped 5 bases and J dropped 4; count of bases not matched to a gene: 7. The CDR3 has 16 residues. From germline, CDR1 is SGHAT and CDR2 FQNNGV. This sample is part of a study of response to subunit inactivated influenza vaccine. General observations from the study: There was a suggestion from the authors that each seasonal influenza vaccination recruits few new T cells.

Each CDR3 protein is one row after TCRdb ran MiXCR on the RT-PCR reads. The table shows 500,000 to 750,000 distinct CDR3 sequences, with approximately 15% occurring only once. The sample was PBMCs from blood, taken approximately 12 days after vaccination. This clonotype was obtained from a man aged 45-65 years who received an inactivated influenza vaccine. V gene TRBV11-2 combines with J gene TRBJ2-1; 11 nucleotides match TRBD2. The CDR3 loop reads CASSPITSGGYNEQFF. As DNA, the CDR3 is TGTGCCAGCAGCCCTATAACTAGCGGGGGTTACAATGAGCAGTTCTTC.